The 7 T cell receptor beta chains below all came from one sample that was sequenced in a study of T cell responses to AZD1222 COVID-19 vaccine (dated by TCRdb to the early 2020s). The receptor library was made with the immunoSEQ multiplex PCR assay. Entries here come from immuneACCESS through TCRdb and include only in-frame sequences with V and J called. Some clones fail to appear in such tables; in the studies checked, an unresolved V gene covers under half of the shortfall, and the cause of the remainder is unknown. The sample table records some 180,000 clones; approximately 89% of these occur just once. The leading ten clones occupy approximately 1.6% of the sample. Interpreted using the paper, the time point label stands for: about 28 days (+/-7) after the second vaccine dose. The input for sequencing was peripheral blood, taken 28 days after the second AZD1222 dose. These receptors all come from an adult who received the AZD1222 COVID-19 vaccine.

The V call is TRBV28, the J call TRBJ2-5; tentatively, D is TRBD2 (6 bases). Germline V lookup: CDR1 MDHEN, CDR2 SYDVKM. This CDR3 has 15 amino acids. Trimming removed 5 bases from V and 5 bases from J, with 18 bases in between. CDR3 residues: CASSDRRRAGETQYF. The CDR3 nucleotides read TGTGCCAGCAGTGATCGTAGGAGGGCCGGGGAGACCCAGTACTTC.

The J gene is TRBJ1-6, the V gene TRBV25-1; TRBD1 aligns across 8 bases. CDR3 length: 15 residues. The germline gives CDR1 MGHDK, CDR2 SYGVNS. The trim removed 5 bases at V and 5 bases at J, leaving 5 bases unmatched. CDR3 nucleotides: TGTGCCAGCAGTCCCCAGGGGGCCCATAATTCACCCCTCCACTTT. Its protein is CASSPQGAHNSPLHF.

This clone came up a few times. V gene TRBV7-3 combines with J gene TRBJ1-1; D not resolved. V was cut by 2 bases and J by 4 bases, with 8 bases left in between. CDR1 and CDR2 (germline): SGHTA, FQGTGA. This CDR3 contains 13 residues. CDR3 sequence: CASSLDLGTEAFF. The CDR3 DNA reads TGTGCCAGCAGCTTAGACTTGGGCACTGAAGCTTTCTTT.

This chain connects TRBV27 to TRBJ1-2, with D possibly being TRBD1 (6 bases). The CDR3 covers 12 residues. Trimming removed 5 bases at V and 8 bases at J, with 12 bases between. Germline V gene data show CDR1 as MNHEY and CDR2 as SMNVEV (reference sequence). CDR3 sequence: CASSVRGAGYTF. As DNA, the CDR3 is TGTGCCAGCAGTGTTCGGGGGGCCGGCTACACCTTC.

The rearrangement links TRBV30 to TRBJ2-7; unclear D gene. This CDR3 is built from 13 residues. Trimming removed 2 bases at V and 7 bases at J, with 15 bases between. Germline-derived CDR1 and CDR2 are GTSNPN and SVGIG (reference sequence). DNA of the CDR3: TGTGCCTGGAGTCCCGGACCGCCTTCGGAGCAGTACTTC. It translates to CAWSPGPPSEQYF.

The CDR3 is CASSQAEPDRTQYF. CDR3 in DNA: TGCGCCAGCAGCCAAGCTGAGCCGGATCGGACCCAGTACTTC. The V call is TRBV4-1, the J call TRBJ2-5; D ambiguous. CDR1 is MGHRA, CDR2 YSYEKL, per germline. This CDR3 has 14 residues. Trimming took off 1 base at V and 7 bases at J, with 13 bases between the two ends.

The chain has TRBV2 and TRBJ2-2; D is possibly TRBD1 (6 bases). V was cut by 3 bases and J by 3 bases, with 11 bases left in between. This CDR3 region has 15 residues. CDR1 is SNHLY and CDR2 is FYNNEI in the germline V gene. The CDR3 DNA is TGTGCCAGCAGTGAGTTGGACAGACACACCGGGGAGCTGTTTTTT. Amino acid sequence: CASSELDRHTGELFF.